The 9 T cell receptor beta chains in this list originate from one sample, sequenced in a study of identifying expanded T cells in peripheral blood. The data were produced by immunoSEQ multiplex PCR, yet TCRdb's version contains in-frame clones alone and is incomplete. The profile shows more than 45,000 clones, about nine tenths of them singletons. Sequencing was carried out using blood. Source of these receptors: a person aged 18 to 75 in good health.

The CDR3 loop is CASSPPDRHEQYF. Written as DNA, the CDR3 is TGTGCCAGCAGCCCCCCGGACAGGCACGAGCAGTACTTC. The gene calls are TRBV7-3 and TRBJ2-7, with 7 bases that match TRBD1. There are 13 residues in the CDR3. V lost 5 bases, J lost 5 bases, and 6 bases stayed unmatched. Germline assignment: CDR1 SGHTA and CDR2 FQGTGA.

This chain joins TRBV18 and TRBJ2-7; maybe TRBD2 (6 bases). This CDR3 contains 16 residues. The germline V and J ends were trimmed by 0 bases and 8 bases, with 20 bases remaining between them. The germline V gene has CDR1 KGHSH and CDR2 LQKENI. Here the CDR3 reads CASSPPNSGPLSQQYF. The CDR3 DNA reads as TGTGCCAGCTCACCACCGAACAGCGGGCCCCTTTCCCAGCAGTACTTC.

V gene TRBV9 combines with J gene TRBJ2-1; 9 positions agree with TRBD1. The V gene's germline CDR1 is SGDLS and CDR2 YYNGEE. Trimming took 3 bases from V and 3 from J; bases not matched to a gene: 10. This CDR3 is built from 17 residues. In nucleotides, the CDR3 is TGTGCCAGCAGCGCTACGACCGGGACAGGGATCTACAATGAGCAGTTCTTC. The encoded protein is CASSATTGTGIYNEQFF.

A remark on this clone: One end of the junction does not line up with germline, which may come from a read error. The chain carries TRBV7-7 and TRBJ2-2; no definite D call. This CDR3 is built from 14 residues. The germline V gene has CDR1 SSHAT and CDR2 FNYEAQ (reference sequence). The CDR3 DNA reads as TGTGCTAGCAGCCCCTCCGCGGACACCGGGGAGCTGTTTTTT. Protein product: CASSPSADTGELFF. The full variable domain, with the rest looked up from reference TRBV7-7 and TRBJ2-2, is GAGVSQSPRYKVTKRGQDVTLRCDPISSHATLYWYQQALGQGPEFLTYFNYEAQPDKSGLPSDRFSAERPEGSISTLTIQRTEQRDSAMYRCASSPSADTGELFFGEGSRLTVL.

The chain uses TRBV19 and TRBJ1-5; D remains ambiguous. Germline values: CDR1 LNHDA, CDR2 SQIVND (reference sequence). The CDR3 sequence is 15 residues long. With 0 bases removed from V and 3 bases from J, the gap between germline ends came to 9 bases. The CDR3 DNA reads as TGTGCCAGTAGTATAGATCCCTCTCCCAATCAGCCCCAGCATTTT. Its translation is CASSIDPSPNQPQHF.

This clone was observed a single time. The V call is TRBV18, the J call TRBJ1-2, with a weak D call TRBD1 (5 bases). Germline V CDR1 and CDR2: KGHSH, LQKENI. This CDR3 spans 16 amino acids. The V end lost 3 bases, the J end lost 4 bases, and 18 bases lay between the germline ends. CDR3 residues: CASSPLPGSGGYGYTF. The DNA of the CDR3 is TGTGCCAGCTCACCCCTACCGGGGAGTGGGGGCTATGGCTACACCTTC.

CDR3 amino acids: CASSSGRVVEPQHF. CDR3 bases: TGTGCCAGCAGCTCCGGCAGGGTTGTTGAGCCCCAGCATTTT. J is TRBJ1-5 and V is TRBV6-5, with TRBD1 as a possible D gene (5 bases). Germline CDR1 reads MNHEY; CDR2 reads SVGAGI. CDR3 length equals 14 residues. Trimming stripped 6 bases from V and 8 bases from J, with 17 bases between.

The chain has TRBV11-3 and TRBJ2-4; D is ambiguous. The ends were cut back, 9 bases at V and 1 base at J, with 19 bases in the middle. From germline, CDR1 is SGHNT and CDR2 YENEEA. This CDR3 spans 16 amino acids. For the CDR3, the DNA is TGTGCCAGGTCCCGACTCCCCCCCCGGGCCAAAAACATTCAGTACTTC. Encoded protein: CARSRLPPRAKNIQYF.

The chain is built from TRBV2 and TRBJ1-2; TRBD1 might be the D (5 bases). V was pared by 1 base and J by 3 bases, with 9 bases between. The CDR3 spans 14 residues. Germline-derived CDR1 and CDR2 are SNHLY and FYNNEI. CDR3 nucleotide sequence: TGTGCCAGCAGTGAAGTCACCAGGGACTATGGCTACACCTTC. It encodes CASSEVTRDYGYTF.